The 17 T cell receptor beta chains reported below all come from one sample, sequenced in a study of T cell repertoires in cytomegalovirus infection (dated by TCRdb to between 2018 and 2021). Sequencing instrument: Illumina HiSeq 1500. Using fastp at Q25 and MiXCR, TCRdb reprocessed the public reads and kept productive beta chains. Rows are unified per CDR3 protein, each entry keeping the most common DNA and genes. Across this sample there are around 900,000 distinct CDR3 sequences, with roughly 30% seen only once. About an eighth of the sample belongs to the ten largest clones. Sample treatment or condition, as interpreted from the label and publication: in vitro stimulation with specific CMV peptide epitopes to enrich CMV-specific T cells. No antigen has been assigned to these receptors. The input for sequencing was cultured CD8+ T cells from PBMCs, taken from culture after CMV antigen stimulation. The receptors originated from a human donor in good health (CMV status not recorded). Some clones in this sample may be carry-over from other donors' samples.

The chain is built from TRBV2 and TRBJ1-2, with D perhaps matching TRBD1 (5 bases). The ends were cut back, 4 bases at V and 3 bases at J, with 15 bases in the middle. Germline CDR1 reads SNHLY; CDR2 reads FYNNEI. This CDR3 is 15 amino acids long. The CDR3 is CASSGFDSADYGYTF. The CDR3 region has the DNA TGTGCCAGCAGTGGCTTCGACAGTGCCGACTATGGCTACACCTTC.

The chain has TRBV7-9 and TRBJ2-4; D is possibly TRBD2 (7 bases). The CDR3 extends over 13 amino acids. The V end was cut by 5 bases, the J end by 5 bases, with 10 bases between. Germline CDR1 SEHNR, CDR2 FQNEAQ (reference sequence). The CDR3 loop reads CASSPGGQNIQYF. CDR3 bases: TGTGCCAGCAGCCCCGGGGGGCAAAACATTCAGTACTTC.

The chain combines TRBV9 with TRBJ2-1; D is perhaps TRBD2 (6 bases). V was cut by 5 bases and J by 5 bases, with 11 bases left in between. Germline values: CDR1 SGDLS, CDR2 YYNGEE. The CDR3 has 13 residues. DNA of the CDR3: TGTGCCAGCAGTGTGGAGGGGCACAATGAGCAGTTCTTC. Its protein is CASSVEGHNEQFF.

The rearrangement uses TRBV2 and TRBJ2-7; D call uncertain. With 6 bases removed from V and 4 bases from J, the gap between germline ends came to 7 bases. Germline CDR1 SNHLY, CDR2 FYNNEI. This CDR3 has 11 residues. The DNA of the CDR3 is TGTGCCAGCAGCCCCCCTTACGAGCAGTACTTC. This gives the protein CASSPPYEQYF.

The CDR3 DNA sequence: TGTGCCAGCAGTACTTTCACAGATACGCAGTATTTT. This gives the protein CASSTFTDTQYF. This chain joins TRBV28 and TRBJ2-3; D is unresolved. The CDR3 extends over 12 amino acids. V lost 5 bases and J lost 2, with 5 bases in between. Germline values: CDR1 MDHEN, CDR2 SYDVKM. The variable domain in full, with the rest retrieved from reference TRBV28 and TRBJ2-3, is DVKVTQSSRYLVKRTGEKVFLECVQDMDHENMFWYRQDPGLGLRLIYFSYDVKMKEKGDIPEGYSVSREKKERFSLILESASTNQTSMYLCASSTFTDTQYFGPGTRLTVL.

This clonotype was seen a handful of times. The chain joins TRBV7-8 to TRBJ2-7, with D possibly TRBD1 on 6 matching bases. Germline V gives CDR1 SGHVS, CDR2 FQNEAQ. Trimming removed 2 bases at V and 7 bases at J, with 21 bases between. The CDR3 sequence is 16 residues long. DNA of the CDR3: TGTGCCAGCAGCTTATCAATACACCTCCCAGGGGTGGAGCAGTACTTC. Translated, it gives CASSLSIHLPGVEQYF.

On this clonotype: The CDR3 does not end in the conserved phenylalanine or tryptophan, so this is likely a read error. The chain combines TRBV15 with TRBJ2-5; D is unresolved. The ends were cut back, 0 bases at V and 2 bases at J, with 7 bases in the middle. Germline CDR1 is LNHNV and CDR2 is YYDKDF (reference sequence). This CDR3 is built from 14 residues. DNA of the CDR3: TGTGCCACCAGCAGAGAATGGGAACAAGAGACCCAGTACGTC. Protein product: CATSREWEQETQYV.

CDR3 protein: CASSSPQGETPEAFF. The DNA for the CDR3 is TGTGCCAGCAGCTCACCCCAGGGGGAAACCCCTGAAGCTTTCTTT. V and J are TRBV11-1 and TRBJ1-1; 7 bases agree with TRBD1. The CDR3 contains 15 residues. With 4 bases clipped from V and 6 bases from J, the junction kept 11 bases outside the gene matches. Germline V gives CDR1 SGHAT, CDR2 FQDESV (reference sequence).

The chain has TRBV19 and TRBJ2-6; D unclear. Per the germline V gene, CDR1 is LNHDA and CDR2 is SQIVND (reference sequence). V lost 5 bases and J lost 0, with 8 bases in between. This CDR3 has 15 amino acids. The CDR3 sequence is CASSFDNSGANVLTF. For the CDR3, the DNA is TGTGCCAGTAGTTTTGACAACTCTGGGGCCAACGTCCTGACTTTC.

This chain connects TRBV4-1 to TRBJ1-6, with no clear D. The CDR3 is 15 amino acids. The V gene's germline CDR1 is MGHRA and CDR2 YSYEKL. With 0 bases removed from V and 5 bases from J, the gap between germline ends came to 8 bases. In DNA form, the CDR3 reads TGCGCCAGCAGCCAAGATGAGTCCCATAATTCACCCCTCCACTTT. Protein sequence: CASSQDESHNSPLHF.

This chain joins TRBV11-3 and TRBJ2-1; 7 bases line up with TRBD2. The CDR3 loop spans 12 amino acids. CDR1 and CDR2 from the germline V gene are SGHNT and YENEEA. Trimming took 4 bases from V and 9 from J; bases not matched to a gene: 3. The CDR3 loop is CASSSGGSEQFF. In nucleotides, the CDR3 is TGTGCCAGCAGCTCCGGGGGGTCTGAGCAGTTCTTC.

This clonotype has a count of ten or more. The genes are TRBV7-2 and TRBJ1-6, with a possible D match to TRBD1 (6 bases). Per the germline V gene, CDR1 is SGHTA and CDR2 is FQGNSA. Trimming removed 4 bases at V and 5 bases at J, with 18 bases between. This CDR3 is built from 17 residues. The CDR3 DNA sequence: TGTGCCAGCAGCTCACAGGGTACCCAGCCAAATAATTCACCCCTCCACTTT. Its protein product is CASSSQGTQPNNSPLHF.

V is TRBV7-9 and J is TRBJ1-2; the D gene is possibly TRBD1 (6 bases). The CDR3 has 17 amino acids. Trimming stripped 1 base from V and 1 base from J, with 16 bases between. CDR1 is SEHNR and CDR2 is FQNEAQ in the germline V gene (reference sequence). CDR3 sequence (DNA): TGTGCCAGCAGCTTAGTCAGGGGAGGCCCTCTTAACTATGGCTACACCTTC. Translated, it gives CASSLVRGGPLNYGYTF. The entire variable domain, with the rest obtained from reference TRBV7-9 and TRBJ1-2, is as follows: DTGVSQNPRHKITKRGQNVTFRCDPISEHNRLYWYRQTLGQGPEFLTYFQNEAQLEKSRLLSDRFSAERPKGSFSTLEIQRTEQGDSAMYLCASSLVRGGPLNYGYTFGSGTRLTVV.

Worth noting for this clonotype: This sequence may be a read error, since a much larger clone differs from it by one base. The chain recombines TRBV7-4 with TRBJ2-1; 10 bases map to TRBD2. CDR1 and CDR2 from the germline V gene are SGHVT and SQSDAQ. The CDR3 totals 16 residues. CDR3 sequence: CVSSSPSGGDFYEQFF. DNA of the CDR3: TGTGTCAGCAGCTCCCCCAGCGGGGGGGATTTCTATGAGCAGTTCTTC.

The V gene is TRBV7-9, the J gene TRBJ2-3, with a possible D match to TRBD2 (5 bases). Germline loops: CDR1 SEHNR, CDR2 FQNEAQ (reference sequence). The CDR3 has 15 amino acids. The V end was cut by 2 bases, the J end by 2 bases, with 11 bases between. For the CDR3, the DNA is TGTGCCAGCAGCTTACGTGGTAGCGACACAGATACGCAGTATTTT. Protein product: CASSLRGSDTDTQYF. Supplemented by reference TRBV7-9 and TRBJ2-3, the full variable domain reads DTGVSQNPRHKITKRGQNVTFRCDPISEHNRLYWYRQTLGQGPEFLTYFQNEAQLEKSRLLSDRFSAERPKGSFSTLEIQRTEQGDSAMYLCASSLRGSDTDTQYFGPGTRLTVL.

This clonotype was observed at least ten times. CDR3 region: CASSSGTVYSNQPQHF. In nucleotides, the CDR3 is TGTGCCAGCAGCTCCGGGACAGTATATAGCAATCAGCCCCAGCATTTT. The genes are TRBV7-2 and TRBJ1-5; 7 positions agree with TRBD1. Germline V gives CDR1 SGHTA, CDR2 FQGNSA. V shed 4 bases and J 0 bases; nucleotides not matched to a gene: 6. CDR3 length: 16 residues.

This clonotype was counted many times. This chain joins TRBV12-3 or TRBV12-4 and TRBJ1-6; 8 nucleotides match TRBD1. The CDR3 spans 15 residues. J was trimmed by 7 bases and V by 7 bases; bases with no gene match: 9. The CDR3 coding sequence is TGTGCCAGCACCCGGACAGGGTCCCTCAATTCACCCCTCCACTTT. Residues: CASTRTGSLNSPLHF.